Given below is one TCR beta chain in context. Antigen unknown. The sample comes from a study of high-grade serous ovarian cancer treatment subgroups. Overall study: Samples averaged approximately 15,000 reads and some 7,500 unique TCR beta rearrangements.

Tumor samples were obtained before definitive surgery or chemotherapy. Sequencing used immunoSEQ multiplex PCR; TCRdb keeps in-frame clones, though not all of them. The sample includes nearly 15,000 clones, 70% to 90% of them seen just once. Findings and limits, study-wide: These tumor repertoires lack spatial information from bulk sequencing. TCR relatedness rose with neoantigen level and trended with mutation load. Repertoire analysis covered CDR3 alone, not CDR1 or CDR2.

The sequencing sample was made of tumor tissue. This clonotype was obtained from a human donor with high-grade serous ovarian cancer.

CDR3 amino acids: CASSLDGQGNNSPLHF. The CDR3 bases are TGCGCCAGCAGCTTGGACGGACAGGGGAATAATTCACCCCTCCACTTT. V usage is TRBV5-1 and J usage is TRBJ1-6; the match to TRBD1 covers 9 bases. Looked up from germline, CDR1 is SGHRS and CDR2 is YFSETQ. J lost 5 bases, V lost 0 bases, and 3 bases had no gene match. The CDR3 spans 16 residues.